The 6 T cell receptor beta chains in this list originate from one sample, sequenced in a study of a mutant IDH1 vaccine in newly diagnosed glioma. Stated time point: week 35, safety follow-up. The content of each vaccine dose was 300 ug of mutant IDH1 20-mer peptide, and topical imiquimod accompanied it. Profiled with immunoSEQ multiplex PCR; TCRdb holds only in-frame clones, not every one. The data contain 58,000 or so clones, around 85% of them seen just once; the ten biggest clones take up 1.5% to 2%. These receptors have no identified antigens. The material was PBMCs, obtained from a glioma patient whose treatment included an IDH1 peptide vaccine. Receptor source: a man aged 35 to 55 with glioma.

This clone appeared a single time. As DNA, the CDR3 is TGTGCCAGCAGCTTGGGTAACGCTCTAGCGGGGGAGACCCAGTACTTC. It yields the protein CASSLGNALAGETQYF. V and J are TRBV5-6 and TRBJ2-5, with TRBD2 matching over 9 bases. Germline CDR1 reads SGHDT; CDR2 reads YYEEEE. This CDR3 is built from 16 residues. V was clipped by 0 bases and J by 5 bases; unmatched bases: 8.

V gene TRBV7-2 combines with J gene TRBJ2-7, with D unclear. Germline values: CDR1 SGHTA, CDR2 FQGNSA. The V and J ends lost 1 base and 2 bases respectively, with 9 bases between them. The CDR3 has 14 amino acids. The CDR3 reads CASSLEHITYEQYF. The CDR3 nucleotides read TGTGCCAGCAGCTTAGAGCACATCACCTACGAGCAGTACTTC.

The rearrangement joins TRBV4-1 to TRBJ2-3, with D tentatively TRBD1 (6 bases). Germline CDR1 MGHRA, CDR2 YSYEKL. Trimming took off 1 base at V and 0 bases at J, with 14 bases between the two ends. This CDR3 has 17 residues. CDR3 DNA: TGCGCCAGCAGCCAAGGGGGTATCGACAGGAGCACAGATACGCAGTATTTT. It yields the protein CASSQGGIDRSTDTQYF.

The chain carries TRBV5-6 and TRBJ2-5; D uncertain. The germline V and J ends were trimmed by 1 base and 3 bases, with 7 bases remaining between them. Germline CDR1 and CDR2: SGHDT and YYEEEE. The CDR3 extends over 13 amino acids. The CDR3 protein is CASSLPTEETQYF. CDR3 bases: TGTGCCAGCAGCTTGCCAACCGAAGAGACCCAGTACTTC.

The chain recombines TRBV12-5 with TRBJ1-1; D not resolved. The CDR3 covers 15 residues. The V and J ends lost 0 bases and 7 bases respectively, with 15 bases between them. Germline CDR1 LGHNT, CDR2 FRNRAP. In DNA, the CDR3 is TGTGCTAGTGGTTTGGTAATAGCGGTCGCCGGTGAAGCTTTCTTT. Its protein is CASGLVIAVAGEAFF.

The chain recombines TRBV5-4 with TRBJ2-5; 7 nucleotides match TRBD1. The germline V gene has CDR1 SGHNT and CDR2 YYREEE (reference sequence). The CDR3 loop spans 16 amino acids. Trimming removed 0 bases from V and 5 bases from J; junction bases left unmatched: 10. CDR3 amino acids: CASSLGQGIFSETQYF. In DNA, the CDR3 is TGTGCCAGCAGCTTGGGACAGGGTATATTTTCGGAGACCCAGTACTTC.